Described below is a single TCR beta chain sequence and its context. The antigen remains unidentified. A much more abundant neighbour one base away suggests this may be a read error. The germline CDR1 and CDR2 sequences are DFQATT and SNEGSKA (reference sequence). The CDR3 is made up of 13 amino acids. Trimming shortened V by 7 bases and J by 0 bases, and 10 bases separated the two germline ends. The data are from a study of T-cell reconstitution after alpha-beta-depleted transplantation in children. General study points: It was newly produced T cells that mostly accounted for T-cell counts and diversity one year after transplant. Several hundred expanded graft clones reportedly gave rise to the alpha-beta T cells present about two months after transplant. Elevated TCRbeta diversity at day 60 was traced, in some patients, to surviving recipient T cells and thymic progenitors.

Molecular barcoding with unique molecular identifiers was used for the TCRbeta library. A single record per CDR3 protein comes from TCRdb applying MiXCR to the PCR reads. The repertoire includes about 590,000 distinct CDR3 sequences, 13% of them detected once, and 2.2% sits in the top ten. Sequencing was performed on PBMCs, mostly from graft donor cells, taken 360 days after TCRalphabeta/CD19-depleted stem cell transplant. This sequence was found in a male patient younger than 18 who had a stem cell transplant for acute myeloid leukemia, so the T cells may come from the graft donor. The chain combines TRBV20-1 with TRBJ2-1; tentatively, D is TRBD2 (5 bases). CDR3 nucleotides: TGCAGTGGTAGCGAGAGCTCCTACAATGAGCAGTTCTTC. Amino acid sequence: CSGSESSYNEQFF.